What follows describes a single T cell receptor beta chain. Its target is not known. The sample is drawn from a study of cytomegalovirus exposure and HLA in healthy donors. Study-wide background: Earlier, some 180 million T cells were analyzed, and approximately 110 million unique TCR beta sequences were found among them. The study's findings and limits: A later analysis showed TCR association rates differing by HLA locus, peaking at DRB1 and lowest at HLA-C.

A multiplex PCR was run with 60 Vbeta primers and 13 Jbeta primers. Clones were read by immunoSEQ multiplex PCR, and TCRdb kept only the in-frame ones, dropping some. This table has about 150,000 clones, roughly 80% appearing once. The CDR3 consists of 13 residues. Germline CDR1 is MNHNS and CDR2 is SASEGT. With V trimmed by 4 bases and J by 8 bases, 5 bases remained unmatched. The origin of this receptor is a man in his forties in good health and CMV-seropositive. Sequencing used PBMCs. V usage is TRBV6-1 and J usage is TRBJ1-2, with 9 positions matching TRBD1. The CDR3 nucleotides are TGTGCCAGCAGTGCCCGGGACAGGGAAGGCTACACCTTC. Its translation: CASSARDREGYTF.